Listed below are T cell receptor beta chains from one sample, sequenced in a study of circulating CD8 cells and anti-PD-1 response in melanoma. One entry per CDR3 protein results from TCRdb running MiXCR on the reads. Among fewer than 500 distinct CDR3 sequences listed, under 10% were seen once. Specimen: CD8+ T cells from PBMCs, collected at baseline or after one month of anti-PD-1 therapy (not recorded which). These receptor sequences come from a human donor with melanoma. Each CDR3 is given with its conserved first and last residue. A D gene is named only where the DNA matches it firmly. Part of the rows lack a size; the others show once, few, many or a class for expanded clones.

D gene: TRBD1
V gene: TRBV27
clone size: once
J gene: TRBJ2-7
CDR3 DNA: TGTGCCAGCAGTCACGCCCGGACAGGGGGCTTCGGCGAGCAGTACTTC
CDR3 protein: CASSHARTGGFGEQYF

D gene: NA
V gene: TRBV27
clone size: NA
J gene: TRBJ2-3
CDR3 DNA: TGTGTCAGCAGTTCGGGACGGCTTCCGCGCACAGATACGCAGTATTTT
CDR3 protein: CVSSSGRLPRTDTQYF

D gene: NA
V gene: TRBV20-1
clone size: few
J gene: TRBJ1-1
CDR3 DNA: TGCAGTGCTAGGGGGGACGTTCAAAACACTGAAGCTTTCTTT
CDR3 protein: CSARGDVQNTEAFF

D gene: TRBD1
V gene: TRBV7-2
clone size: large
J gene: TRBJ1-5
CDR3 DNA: TGTGCCAGCAGCTTAGGCCGGGACAGTCCTCTGGCCCAGCATTTT
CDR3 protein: CASSLGRDSPLAQHF

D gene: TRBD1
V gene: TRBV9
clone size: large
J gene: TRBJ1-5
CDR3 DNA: TGTGCCAGCAGCGCCGGACAGGGGCGTATGCAGCCCCAGCATTTT
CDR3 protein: CASSAGQGRMQPQHF

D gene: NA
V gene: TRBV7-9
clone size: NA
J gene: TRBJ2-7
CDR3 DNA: TGTGCCAGCAGCTTAGGTGCAGGGGTCTCCTACGAGCAGTACTTC
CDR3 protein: CASSLGAGVSYEQYF

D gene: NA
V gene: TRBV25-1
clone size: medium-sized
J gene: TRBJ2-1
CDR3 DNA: TGTGCCAGCAGTGTGGGGCTGGACAATGAGCAGTTCTTC
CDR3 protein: CASSVGLDNEQFF

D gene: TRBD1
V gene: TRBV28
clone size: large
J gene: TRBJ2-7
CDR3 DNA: TGTGCCAGCAGTCTCCCCGGGACAGGGAACGAGCAGTACTTC
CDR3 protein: CASSLPGTGNEQYF

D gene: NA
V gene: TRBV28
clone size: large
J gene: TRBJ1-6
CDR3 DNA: TGTGCCAGCGCTTCCCCTTGGGACACCCGCTCCTATAATTCACCCCTCCACTTT
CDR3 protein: CASASPWDTRSYNSPLHF

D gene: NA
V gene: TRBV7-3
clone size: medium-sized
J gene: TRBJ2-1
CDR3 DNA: TGTGCCAGCAGCTCCTCTGGGAGTGAGCAGTTCTTC
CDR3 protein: CASSSSGSEQFF

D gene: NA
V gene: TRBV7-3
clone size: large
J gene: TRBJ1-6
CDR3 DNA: TGTGCCAGCAGCCTCGGGAGGTCAGGGTATAATTCACCCCTCCACTTT
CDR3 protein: CASSLGRSGYNSPLHF

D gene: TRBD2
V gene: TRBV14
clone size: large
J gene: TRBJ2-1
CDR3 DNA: TGTGCCAGCAGCCAAGACTGGCTAGCGGGAGTTGAGCAGTTCTTC
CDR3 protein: CASSQDWLAGVEQFF

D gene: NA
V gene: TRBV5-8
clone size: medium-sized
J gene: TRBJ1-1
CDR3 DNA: TGTGCCAGCAGCCTGCGGGACATAGGGGGCACTGAAGCTTTCTTT
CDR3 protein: CASSLRDIGGTEAFF

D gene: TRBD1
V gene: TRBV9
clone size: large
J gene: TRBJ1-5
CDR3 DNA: TGTGCCAGCAGCAAAACAGGGGGAAGCAATCAGCCCCAGCATTTT
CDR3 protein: CASSKTGGSNQPQHF

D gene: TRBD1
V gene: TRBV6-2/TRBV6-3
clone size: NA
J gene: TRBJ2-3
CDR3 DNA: TGTGCCAGCAGTTACACTCTCACTGAAAATCGGGACAGGCAAATCTTTTTT
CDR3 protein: CASSYTLTENRDRQIFF

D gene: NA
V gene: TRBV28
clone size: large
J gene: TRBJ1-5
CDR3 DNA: TGTGCCAGCAGTTTCCCCTATCAGCCCCAGCATTTT
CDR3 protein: CASSFPYQPQHF

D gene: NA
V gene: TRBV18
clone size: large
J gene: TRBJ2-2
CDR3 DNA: TGTGCCAGCTCACCCCGGGACGACGCCACCGGGGAGCTGTTTTTT
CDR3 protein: CASSPRDDATGELFF

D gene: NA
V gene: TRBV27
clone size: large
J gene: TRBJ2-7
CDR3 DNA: TGTGCCAGCAGTTTAGGGGGGAGCTACGAGCAGTACTTC
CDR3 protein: CASSLGGSYEQYF

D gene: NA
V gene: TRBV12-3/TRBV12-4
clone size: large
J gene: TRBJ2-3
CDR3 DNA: TGTGCCAGCAGTTTATTGAGGCGAGATACGCAGTATTTT
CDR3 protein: CASSLLRRDTQYF

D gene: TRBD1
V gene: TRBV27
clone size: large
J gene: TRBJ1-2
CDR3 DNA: TGTGCCAGCACCGGGGGGACAGGGGGCCGTGGCTACACCTTC
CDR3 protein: CASTGGTGGRGYTF

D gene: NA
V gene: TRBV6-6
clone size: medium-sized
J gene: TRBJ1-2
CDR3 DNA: TGTGCCAGCAGTTCAGGGGTAAACTATGGCTACACCTTC
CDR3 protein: CASSSGVNYGYTF

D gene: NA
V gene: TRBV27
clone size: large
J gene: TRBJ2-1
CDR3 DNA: TGTGCCAGCGGACAGTGGGCCAATGAGCAGTTCTTC
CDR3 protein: CASGQWANEQFF

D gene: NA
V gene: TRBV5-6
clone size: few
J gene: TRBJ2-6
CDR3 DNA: TGTGCCAGCAGCTTGGTCGTCAGGGATGGGTCTGGGGCCAACGTCCTGACTTTC
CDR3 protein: CASSLVVRDGSGANVLTF

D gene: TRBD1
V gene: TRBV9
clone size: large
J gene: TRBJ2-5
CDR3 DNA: TGTGCCAGCAGCCCCCGGGACAGGGAAGAGACCCAGTACTTC
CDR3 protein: CASSPRDREETQYF

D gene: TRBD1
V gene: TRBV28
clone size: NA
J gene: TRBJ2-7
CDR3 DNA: TGTGCCAGCAGGACAGGGGCCCAGTTTGAGCAGTACTTC
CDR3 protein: CASRTGAQFEQYF

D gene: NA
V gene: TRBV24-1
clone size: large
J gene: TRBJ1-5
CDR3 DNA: TGTGCCATCAGTACTACAGGAACTAATCAGCCCCAGCATTTT
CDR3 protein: CAISTTGTNQPQHF

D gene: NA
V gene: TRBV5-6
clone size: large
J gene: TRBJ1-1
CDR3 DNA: TGTGCCAGCAGCCTAAGGGGAGCTGAAGCTTTCTTT
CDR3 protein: CASSLRGAEAFF

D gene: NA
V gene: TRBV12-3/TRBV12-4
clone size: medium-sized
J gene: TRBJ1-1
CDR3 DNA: TGTGCCAGCAGTTTCCGACTCTACAGGGAGGGGAACACTGAAGCTTTCTTT
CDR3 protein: CASSFRLYREGNTEAFF

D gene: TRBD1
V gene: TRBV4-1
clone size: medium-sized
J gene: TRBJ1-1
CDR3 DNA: TGCGCCAGCAGCCAAGTGCAGGGGGCCATTAACACTGAAGCTTTCTTT
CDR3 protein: CASSQVQGAINTEAFF

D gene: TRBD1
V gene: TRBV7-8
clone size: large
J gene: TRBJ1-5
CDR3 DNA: TGTGCCAGCAGCTTAGAGGGACAGGGTAGCAATCAGCCCCAGCATTTT
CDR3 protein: CASSLEGQGSNQPQHF

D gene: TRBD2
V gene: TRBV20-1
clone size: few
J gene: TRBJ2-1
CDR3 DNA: TGCAGTGCTAGAGAGCCACTAGCGGGAGGCTCCTACAATGAGCAGTGCTTC
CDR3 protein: CSAREPLAGGSYNEQCF

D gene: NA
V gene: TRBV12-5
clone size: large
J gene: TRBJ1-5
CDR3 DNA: TGTGCTAGCCTATTTAGACAGTTCAATCAGCCCCAGCATTTT
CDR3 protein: CASLFRQFNQPQHF

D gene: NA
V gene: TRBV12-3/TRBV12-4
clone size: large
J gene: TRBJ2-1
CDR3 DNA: TGTGCCAGCAGGTCCGGGGCCCTGGCGAAGTTCTTC
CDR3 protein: CASRSGALAKFF

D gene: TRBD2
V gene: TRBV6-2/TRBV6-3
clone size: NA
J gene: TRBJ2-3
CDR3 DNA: TGTGCCAGCAGTTCCGGACTAGCGGGAGACACAGATACGCAGTATTTT
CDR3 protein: CASSSGLAGDTDTQYF

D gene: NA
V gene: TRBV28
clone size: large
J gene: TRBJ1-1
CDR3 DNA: TGTGCCAGCACTAGAAACACTGAAGCTTTCTTT
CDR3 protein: CASTRNTEAFF

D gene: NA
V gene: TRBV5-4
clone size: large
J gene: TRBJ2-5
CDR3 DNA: TGTGCCAGCAGCACCTCGGACCCGGGGACCCAGTACTTC
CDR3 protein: CASSTSDPGTQYF

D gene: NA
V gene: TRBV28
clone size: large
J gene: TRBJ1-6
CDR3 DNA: TGTGCAGTATTCAGGAGCGGTAATTCACCCCTCCACTTT
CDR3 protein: CAVFRSGNSPLHF

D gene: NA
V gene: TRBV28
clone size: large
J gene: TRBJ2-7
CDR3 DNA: TGTGCCAGCAGCCCCCTCTACGAGCAGTACTTC
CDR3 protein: CASSPLYEQYF

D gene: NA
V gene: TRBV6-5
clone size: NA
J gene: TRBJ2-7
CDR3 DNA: TGTGCCAGCAGTTGCGGGTTAGGGCGGATCGAGCAGTACTTC
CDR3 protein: CASSCGLGRIEQYF

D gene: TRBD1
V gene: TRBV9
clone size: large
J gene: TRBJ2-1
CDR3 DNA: TGTGCCAGCAGAAGCCCGGGACAGGGTCAGAATGAGCAGTTCTTC
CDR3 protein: CASRSPGQGQNEQFF

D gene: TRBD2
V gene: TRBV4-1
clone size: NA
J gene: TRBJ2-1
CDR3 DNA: TGCGCCAGCAGCCAAGATTCGACTAGCGGGACGCCCGACTACAATGAGCAGTTCTTC
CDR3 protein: CASSQDSTSGTPDYNEQFF

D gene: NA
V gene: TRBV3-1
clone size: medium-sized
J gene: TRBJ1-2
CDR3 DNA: TGTGCCAGCAGCCAAGTCGGTACGTTTAACTATGGCTACACCTTC
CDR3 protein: CASSQVGTFNYGYTF

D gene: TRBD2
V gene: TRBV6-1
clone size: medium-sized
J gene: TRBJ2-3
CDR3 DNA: TGTGCCACCGTGGCTAGCGGGCTAGGGTATGCGGCTATCACAGATACGCAGTATTTT
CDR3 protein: CATVASGLGYAAITDTQYF

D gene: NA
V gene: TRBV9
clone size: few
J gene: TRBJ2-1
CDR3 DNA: TGTGCCAGCAGCGTGGGTGGACTGAACAATGAGCAGTTCTTC
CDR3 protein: CASSVGGLNNEQFF

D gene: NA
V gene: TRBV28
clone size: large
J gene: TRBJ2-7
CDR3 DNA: TGTGCCAGCAGGGTAAGGGTGGCCTTCTACGAGCAGTACTTC
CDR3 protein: CASRVRVAFYEQYF

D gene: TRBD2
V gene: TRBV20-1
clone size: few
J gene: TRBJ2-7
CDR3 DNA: TGCAGTGCTAGAGACGGGGGGGAGGCCTACGAGCAGTACTTC
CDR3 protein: CSARDGGEAYEQYF

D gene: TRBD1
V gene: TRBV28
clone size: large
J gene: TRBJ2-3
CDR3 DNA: TGTGCCAGCAGAGACCTGGACAGGGGGGCCACAGATACGCAGTATTTT
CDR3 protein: CASRDLDRGATDTQYF

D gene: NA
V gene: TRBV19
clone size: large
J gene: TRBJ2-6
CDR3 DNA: TGTGCCAGTAAAGAGGGAACTGGGGCCAACGTCCTGACTTTC
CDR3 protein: CASKEGTGANVLTF

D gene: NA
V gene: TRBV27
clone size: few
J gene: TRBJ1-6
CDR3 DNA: TGTGCCAGCACCGTGGCGGGGCCAGACTCACCCCTCCACTTT
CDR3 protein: CASTVAGPDSPLHF

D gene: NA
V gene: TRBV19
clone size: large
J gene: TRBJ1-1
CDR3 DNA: TGTGCCAGTAGTATAGCCTCTGAAGCTTTCTTT
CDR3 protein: CASSIASEAFF

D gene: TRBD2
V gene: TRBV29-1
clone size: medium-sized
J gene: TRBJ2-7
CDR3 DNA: TGCAGCGTTGCGGCGGGAGGGAGGTTTTACGAGCAGTACTTC
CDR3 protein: CSVAAGGRFYEQYF

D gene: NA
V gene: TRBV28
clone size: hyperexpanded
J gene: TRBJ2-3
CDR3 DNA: TGTGCCAGCACCCAGCCGCCATGGGGGTCTAGCACAGATACGCAGTATTTT
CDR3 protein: CASTQPPWGSSTDTQYF

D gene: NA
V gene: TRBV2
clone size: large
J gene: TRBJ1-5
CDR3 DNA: TGTGCCAGCAGTCAGGGACCTCGGCAGCCCCAGCATTTT
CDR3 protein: CASSQGPRQPQHF

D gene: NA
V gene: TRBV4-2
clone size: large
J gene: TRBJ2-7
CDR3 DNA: TGTGCCAGCAGCCAAGATGGGGGTGACGGCTACGAGCAGTACTTC
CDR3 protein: CASSQDGGDGYEQYF

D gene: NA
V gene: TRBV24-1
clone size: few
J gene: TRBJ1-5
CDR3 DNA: TGTGCCACCAGTGATCCGAGGGGTCAGCCCCAGCATTTT
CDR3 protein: CATSDPRGQPQHF

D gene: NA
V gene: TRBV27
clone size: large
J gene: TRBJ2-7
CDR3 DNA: TGTGCCAGCAGTTTATCGACAGCGTCCTCCCACGAGCAGTACTTC
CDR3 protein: CASSLSTASSHEQYF

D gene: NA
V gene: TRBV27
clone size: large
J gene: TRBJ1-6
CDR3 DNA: TGTGCCAGCGGGCCTCCTTGGCTCACTAATTCACCCCTCCACTTT
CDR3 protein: CASGPPWLTNSPLHF

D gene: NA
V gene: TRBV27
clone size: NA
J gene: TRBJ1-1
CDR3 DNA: TGTGCCAGCAGTCCGGCGGGGGCCACTGAAGCTTTCTTT
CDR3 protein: CASSPAGATEAFF